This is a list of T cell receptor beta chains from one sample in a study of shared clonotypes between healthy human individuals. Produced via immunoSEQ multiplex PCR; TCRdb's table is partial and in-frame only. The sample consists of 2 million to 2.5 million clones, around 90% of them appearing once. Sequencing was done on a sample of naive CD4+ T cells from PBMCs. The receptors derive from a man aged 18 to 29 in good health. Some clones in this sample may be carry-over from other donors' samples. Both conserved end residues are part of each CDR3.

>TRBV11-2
CASSLVGLAGAEQYF
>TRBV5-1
CASRQGRQSYGYTF
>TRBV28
CASSYRRSAEQYF
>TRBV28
CASSFPLDSNYEQYF
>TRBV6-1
CASSESRNEQFF
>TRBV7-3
CASSYGQTYNQPQHF
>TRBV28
CASSLARGLLGNIQYF
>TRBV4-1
CASSQIVGHNEQFF
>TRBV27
CASSFIYLGDSGVNVLTF
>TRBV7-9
CASSLESPGPQDTQYF
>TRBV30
CAWRARDRVSYEQYF
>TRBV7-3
CASSLMGLGYEQFF
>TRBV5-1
CASSLMGSGANVLTF
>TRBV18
CASSPQGSSGNTIYF
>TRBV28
CASSFSSGYSNQPQHF
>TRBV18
CASSPLRAEVLYEQYF
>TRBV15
CATSRELAGGQETQYF
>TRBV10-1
CASTETGLDQPQHF
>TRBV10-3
CAISADRGGNQPQHF
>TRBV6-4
CASKAGPGPNYGYTF
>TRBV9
CASSVRMDQPQHF
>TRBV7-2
CASSARGTGTSGSYEQFF
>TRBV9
CASSVWAGRSYNEQFF
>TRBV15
CATSRLRGNYNEQFF
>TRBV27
CASSPASGRMNEQYF
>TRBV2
CASSGAYEQYF
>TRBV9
CASSVVATSGSRHNEQFF
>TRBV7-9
CASSLGAGEYNEQFF
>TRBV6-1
CASREGTGWPRGAQHF
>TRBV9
CASSGGTPAPETQYF
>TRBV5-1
CASSSMGSTDTQYF
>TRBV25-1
CASSGQGRGEQYF
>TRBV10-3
CAIGEGSNTEAFF
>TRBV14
CASSRDRGRDTQYF
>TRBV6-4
CASSLSWRGEYEQFF
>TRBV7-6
CASSLDRQGWYEQYF
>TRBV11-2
CASSRGTVNTEAFF
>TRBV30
CAWAPDSYNEQFF
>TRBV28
CASSPQVGNQPQHF
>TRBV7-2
CASSPGGAIYTQYF
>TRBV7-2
CASSYLSWGPLSDTQYF
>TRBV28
CASSLVLSGAYGYTF
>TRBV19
CASSPQVIAGGELFF
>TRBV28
CASSLRLMNTEAFF